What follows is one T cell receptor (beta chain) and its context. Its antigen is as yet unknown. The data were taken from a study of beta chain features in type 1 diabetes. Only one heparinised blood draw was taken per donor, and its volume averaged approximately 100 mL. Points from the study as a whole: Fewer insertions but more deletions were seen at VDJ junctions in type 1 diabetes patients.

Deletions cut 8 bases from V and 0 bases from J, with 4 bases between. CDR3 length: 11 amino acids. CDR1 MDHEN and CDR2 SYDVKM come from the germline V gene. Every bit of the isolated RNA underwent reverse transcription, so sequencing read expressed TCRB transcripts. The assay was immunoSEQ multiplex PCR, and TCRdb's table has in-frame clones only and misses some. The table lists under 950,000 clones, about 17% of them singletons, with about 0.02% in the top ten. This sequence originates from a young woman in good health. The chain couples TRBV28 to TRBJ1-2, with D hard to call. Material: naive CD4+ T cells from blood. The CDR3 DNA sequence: TGTGCCAGCCACACTAACTATGGCTACACCTTC. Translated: CASHTNYGYTF.